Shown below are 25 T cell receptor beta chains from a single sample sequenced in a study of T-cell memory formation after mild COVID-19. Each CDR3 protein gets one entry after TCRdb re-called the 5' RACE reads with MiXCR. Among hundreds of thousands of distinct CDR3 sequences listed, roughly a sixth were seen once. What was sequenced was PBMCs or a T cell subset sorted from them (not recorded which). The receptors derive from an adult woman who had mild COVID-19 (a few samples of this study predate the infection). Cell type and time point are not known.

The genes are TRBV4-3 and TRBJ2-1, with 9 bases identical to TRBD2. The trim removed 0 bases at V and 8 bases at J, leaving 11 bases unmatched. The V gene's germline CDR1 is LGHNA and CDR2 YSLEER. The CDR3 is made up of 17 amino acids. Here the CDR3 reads CASSQDLSAGGIYEQFF. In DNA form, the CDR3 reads TGCGCCAGCAGCCAAGATTTATCCGCGGGAGGGATTTATGAGCAGTTCTTC.

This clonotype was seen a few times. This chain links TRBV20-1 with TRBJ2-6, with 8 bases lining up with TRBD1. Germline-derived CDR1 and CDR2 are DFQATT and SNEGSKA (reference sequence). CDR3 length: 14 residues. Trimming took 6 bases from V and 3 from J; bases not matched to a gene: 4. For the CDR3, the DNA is TGCAGTGCGTCCGACAGGGGTGGGGCCAACGTCCTGACTTTC. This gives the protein CSASDRGGANVLTF.

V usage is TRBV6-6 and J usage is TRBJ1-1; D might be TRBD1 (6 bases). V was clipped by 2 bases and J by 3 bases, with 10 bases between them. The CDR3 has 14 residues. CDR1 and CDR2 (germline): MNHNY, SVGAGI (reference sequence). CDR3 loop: CASSYQGPDTEAFF. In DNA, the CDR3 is TGTGCCAGCAGTTACCAGGGGCCGGACACTGAAGCTTTCTTT.

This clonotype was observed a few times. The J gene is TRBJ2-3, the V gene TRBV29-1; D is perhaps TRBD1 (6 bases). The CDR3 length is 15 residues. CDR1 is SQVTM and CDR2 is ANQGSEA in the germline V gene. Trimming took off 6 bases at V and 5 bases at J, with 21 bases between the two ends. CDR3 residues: CSVLGHPRGLDTQYF. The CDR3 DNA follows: TGCAGCGTCCTTGGCCACCCGAGGGGGTTAGATACGCAGTATTTT.

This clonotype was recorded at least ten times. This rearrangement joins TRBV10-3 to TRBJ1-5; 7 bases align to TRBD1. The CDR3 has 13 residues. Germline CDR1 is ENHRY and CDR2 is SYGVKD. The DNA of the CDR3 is TGTGCTATTACAGGGGACAGCAATCAGCCCCAGCATTTT. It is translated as CAITGDSNQPQHF.

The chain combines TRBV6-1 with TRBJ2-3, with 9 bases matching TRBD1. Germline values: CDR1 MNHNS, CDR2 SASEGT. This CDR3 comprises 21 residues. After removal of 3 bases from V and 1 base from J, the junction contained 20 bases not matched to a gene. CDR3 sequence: CASSEDTSGTGTIRGTDTQYF. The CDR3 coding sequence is TGTGCCAGCAGTGAGGATACTTCCGGGACAGGGACTATTCGCGGCACAGATACGCAGTATTTT.

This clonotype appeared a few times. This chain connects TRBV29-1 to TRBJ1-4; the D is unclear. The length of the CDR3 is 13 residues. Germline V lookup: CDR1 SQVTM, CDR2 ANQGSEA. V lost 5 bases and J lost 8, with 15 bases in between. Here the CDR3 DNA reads TGCAGCGTTTGGTCCGGGTTAGAAGAAAAACTGTTTTTT. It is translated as CSVWSGLEEKLFF. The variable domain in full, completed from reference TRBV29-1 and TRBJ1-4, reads SAVISQKPSRDICQRGTSLTIQCQVDSQVTMMFWYRQQPGQSLTLIATANQGSEATYESGFVIDKFPISRPNLTFSTLTVSNMSPEDSSIYLCSVWSGLEEKLFFGSGTQLSVL.

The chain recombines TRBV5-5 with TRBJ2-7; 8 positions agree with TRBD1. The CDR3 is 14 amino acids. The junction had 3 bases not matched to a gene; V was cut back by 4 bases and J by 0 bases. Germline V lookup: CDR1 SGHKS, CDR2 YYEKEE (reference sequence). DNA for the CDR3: TGTGCCAGCAGCCGGACAGGGCCCTCCTACGAGCAGTACTTC. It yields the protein CASSRTGPSYEQYF.

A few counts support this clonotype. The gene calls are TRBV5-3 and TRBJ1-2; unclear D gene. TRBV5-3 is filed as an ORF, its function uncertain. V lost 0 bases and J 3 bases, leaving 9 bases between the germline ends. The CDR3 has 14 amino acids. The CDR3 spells CARSLGSADYGYTF. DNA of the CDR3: TGTGCCAGAAGCTTGGGGTCTGCTGACTATGGCTACACCTTC.

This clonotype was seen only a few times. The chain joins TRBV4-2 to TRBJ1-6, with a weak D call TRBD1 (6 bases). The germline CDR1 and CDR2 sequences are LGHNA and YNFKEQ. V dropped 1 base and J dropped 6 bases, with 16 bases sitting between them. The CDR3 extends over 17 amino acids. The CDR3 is CASSQVTGRGTNSPLHF. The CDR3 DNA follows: TGTGCCAGCAGCCAAGTTACAGGGAGAGGCACTAATTCACCCCTCCACTTT.

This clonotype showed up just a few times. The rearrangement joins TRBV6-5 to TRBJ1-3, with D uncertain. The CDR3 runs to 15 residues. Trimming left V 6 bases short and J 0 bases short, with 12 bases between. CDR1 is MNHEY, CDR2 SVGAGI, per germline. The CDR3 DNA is TGTGCCAGCAGATTAGGGAGCTCCTCTGGAAACACCATATATTTT. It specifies CASRLGSSSGNTIYF.

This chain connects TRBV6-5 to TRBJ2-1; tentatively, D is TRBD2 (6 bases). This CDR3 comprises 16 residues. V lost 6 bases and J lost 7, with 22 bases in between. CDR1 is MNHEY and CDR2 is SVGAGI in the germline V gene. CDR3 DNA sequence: TGTGCCAGCAGCTACCTCGCGGGGTCACCCCTGAATGAGCAGTTCTTC. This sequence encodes CASSYLAGSPLNEQFF.

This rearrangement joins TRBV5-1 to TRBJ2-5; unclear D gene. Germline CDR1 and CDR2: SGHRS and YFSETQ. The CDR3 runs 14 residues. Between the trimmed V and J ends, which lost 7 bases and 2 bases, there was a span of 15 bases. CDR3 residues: CASSYPDSQETQYF. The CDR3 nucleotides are TGCGCCAGCTCCTATCCCGACTCTCAAGAGACCCAGTACTTC.

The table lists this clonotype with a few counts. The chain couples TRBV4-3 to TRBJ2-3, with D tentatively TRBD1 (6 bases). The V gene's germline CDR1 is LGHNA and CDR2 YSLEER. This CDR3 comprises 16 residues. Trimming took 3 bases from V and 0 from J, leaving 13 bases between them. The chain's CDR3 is CASSQAPRGSTDTQYF. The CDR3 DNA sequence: TGCGCCAGCAGCCAGGCCCCCAGGGGAAGCACAGATACGCAGTATTTT.

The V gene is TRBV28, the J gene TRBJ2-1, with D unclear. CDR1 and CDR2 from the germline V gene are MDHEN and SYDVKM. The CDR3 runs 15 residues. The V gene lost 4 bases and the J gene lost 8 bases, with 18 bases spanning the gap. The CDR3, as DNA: TGTGCCAGCAGTTCGATCCGACTGGTTGTCGATGAGCAGTTCTTC. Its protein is CASSSIRLVVDEQFF.

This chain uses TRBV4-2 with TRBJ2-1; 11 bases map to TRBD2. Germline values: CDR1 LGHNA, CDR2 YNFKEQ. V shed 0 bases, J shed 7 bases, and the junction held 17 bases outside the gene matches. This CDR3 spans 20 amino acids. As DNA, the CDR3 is TGTGCCAGCAGCCAAGATACTGTGATGGGGTCTAGCGGGAGGTTGAATGAGCAGTTCTTC. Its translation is CASSQDTVMGSSGRLNEQFF.

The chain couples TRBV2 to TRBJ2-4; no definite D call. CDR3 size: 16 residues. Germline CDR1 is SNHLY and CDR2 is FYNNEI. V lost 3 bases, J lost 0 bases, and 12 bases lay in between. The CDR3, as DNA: TGTGCCAGCAGTGACGCGGCGGACCTAGCCAAAAACATTCAGTACTTC. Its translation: CASSDAADLAKNIQYF.

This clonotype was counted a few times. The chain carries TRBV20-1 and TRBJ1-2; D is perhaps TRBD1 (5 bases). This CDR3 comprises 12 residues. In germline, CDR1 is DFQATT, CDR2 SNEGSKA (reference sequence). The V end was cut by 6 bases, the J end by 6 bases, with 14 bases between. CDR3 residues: CSASSGYNGYTF. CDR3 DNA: TGCAGTGCGAGCTCAGGGTATAATGGCTACACCTTC.

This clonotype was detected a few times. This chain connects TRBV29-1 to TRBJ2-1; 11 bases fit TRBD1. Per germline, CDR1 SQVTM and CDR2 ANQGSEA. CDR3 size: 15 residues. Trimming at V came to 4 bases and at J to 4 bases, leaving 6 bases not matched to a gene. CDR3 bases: TGCAGCGTTGCTAAGGACAGGGGGCGGTACAATGAGCAGTTCTTC. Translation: CSVAKDRGRYNEQFF.

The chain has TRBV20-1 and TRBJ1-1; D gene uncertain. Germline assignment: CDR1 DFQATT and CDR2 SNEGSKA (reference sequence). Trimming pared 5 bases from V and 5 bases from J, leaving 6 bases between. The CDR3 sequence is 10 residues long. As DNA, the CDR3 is TGCAGTGCTTTGGTTACTGAAGCTTTCTTT. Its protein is CSALVTEAFF.

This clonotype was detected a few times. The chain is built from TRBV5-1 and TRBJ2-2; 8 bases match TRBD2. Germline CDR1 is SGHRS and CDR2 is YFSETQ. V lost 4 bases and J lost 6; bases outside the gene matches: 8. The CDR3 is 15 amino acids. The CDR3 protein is CASSGRPSGSGELFF. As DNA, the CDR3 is TGCGCCAGCAGCGGCCGGCCTAGCGGGTCCGGGGAGCTGTTTTTT.

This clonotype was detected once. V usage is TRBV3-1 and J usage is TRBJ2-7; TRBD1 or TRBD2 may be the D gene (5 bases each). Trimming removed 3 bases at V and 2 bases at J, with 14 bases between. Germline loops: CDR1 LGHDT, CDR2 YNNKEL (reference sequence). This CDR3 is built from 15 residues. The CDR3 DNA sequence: TGTGCCAGCAGCCATACGGGGCCGGGGCCCTACGAGCAGTACTTC. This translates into CASSHTGPGPYEQYF.

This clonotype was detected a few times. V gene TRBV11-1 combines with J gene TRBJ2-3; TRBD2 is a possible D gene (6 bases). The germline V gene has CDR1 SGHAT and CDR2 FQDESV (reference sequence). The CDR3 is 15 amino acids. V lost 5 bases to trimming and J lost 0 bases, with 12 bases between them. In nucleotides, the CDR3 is TGTGCCAGCAGCCGGTATCTAGCGAGCACAGATACGCAGTATTTT. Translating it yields CASSRYLASTDTQYF.

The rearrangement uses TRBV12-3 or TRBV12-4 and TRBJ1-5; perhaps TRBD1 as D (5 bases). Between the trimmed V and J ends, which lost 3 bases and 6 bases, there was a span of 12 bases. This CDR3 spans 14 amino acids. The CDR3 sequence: CASSFEGLVQPQHF. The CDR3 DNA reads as TGTGCCAGCAGTTTTGAGGGGTTGGTTCAGCCCCAGCATTTT.

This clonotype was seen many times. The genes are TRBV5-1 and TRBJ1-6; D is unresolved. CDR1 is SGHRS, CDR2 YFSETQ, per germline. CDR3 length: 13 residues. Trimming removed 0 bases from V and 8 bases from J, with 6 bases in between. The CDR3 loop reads CASSLVGDSPLHF. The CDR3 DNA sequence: TGCGCCAGCAGCTTGGTTGGAGATTCACCCCTCCACTTT.